This T cell receptor beta chain was captured in a study of T cell repertoires in cytomegalovirus infection. Findings and limits, study-wide: Public TCR beta family frequency separated CMV-and-HLA carriers, including in an independent cohort.

TCRdb analysed the reads with MiXCR anew, one entry per CDR3 protein. This table has fewer than 1,000,000 distinct CDR3 sequences, around 32% appearing once. As for this clonotype: Its antigen is unidentified.

The CDR3 runs 16 residues. The germline V gene has CDR1 SQVTM and CDR2 ANQGSEA. Trimming removed 0 bases from V and 5 bases from J; junction bases left unmatched: 7. The TCR comes from a human donor in good health (CMV status not recorded). Some clones in this sample may be carry-over from other donors' samples. This chain connects TRBV29-1 to TRBJ2-3, with 11 bases matching TRBD2. This material consisted of cultured CD8+ T cells from PBMCs, taken from culture after CMV antigen stimulation. This CDR3 reads CSVEDVAGGPIDTQYF. CDR3 nucleotides: TGCAGCGTTGAAGATGTAGCGGGGGGGCCTATAGATACGCAGTATTTT.